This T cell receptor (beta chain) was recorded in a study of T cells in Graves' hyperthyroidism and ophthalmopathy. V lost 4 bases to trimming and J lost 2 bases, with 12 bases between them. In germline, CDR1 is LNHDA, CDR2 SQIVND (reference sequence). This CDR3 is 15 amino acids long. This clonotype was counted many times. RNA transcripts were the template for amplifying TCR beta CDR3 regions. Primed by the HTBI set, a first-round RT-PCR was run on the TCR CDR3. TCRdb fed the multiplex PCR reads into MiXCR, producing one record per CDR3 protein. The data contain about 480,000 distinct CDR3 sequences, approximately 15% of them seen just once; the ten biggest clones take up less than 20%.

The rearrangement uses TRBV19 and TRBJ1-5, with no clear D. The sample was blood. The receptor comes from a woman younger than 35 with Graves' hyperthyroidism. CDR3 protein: CASSNPSGGNQPQHF. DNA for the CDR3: TGTGCCAGTAGTAATCCTTCCGGGGGCAATCAGCCCCAGCATTTT. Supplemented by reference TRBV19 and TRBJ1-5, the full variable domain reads DGGITQSPKYLFRKEGQNVTLSCEQNLNHDAMYWYRQDPGQGLRLIYYSQIVNDFQKGDIAEGYSVSREKKESFPLTVTSAQKNPTAFYLCASSNPSGGNQPQHFGDGTRLSIL.